Below, 12 T cell receptor beta chains from the same sample are listed, as sequenced in a study of shared clonotypes between healthy human individuals. The data were produced by immunoSEQ multiplex PCR, yet TCRdb's version contains in-frame clones alone and is incomplete. The sample holds more than 2 million clones, roughly 96% seen once. Sequencing input: naive CD4+ T cells sorted from blood. Stated subset: CD45RA+ positively selected. Source of these receptors: a man younger than 35 in good health.

The V and J genes are TRBV5-4 and TRBJ2-5; 9 bases match TRBD1. The CDR3 covers 16 residues. Per germline, CDR1 SGHNT and CDR2 YYREEE (reference sequence). The ends lost 4 bases at V and 4 bases at J; junction bases unmatched: 11. CDR3 sequence reads: CASSLGQGWAGETQYF. The CDR3 DNA is TGTGCCAGCAGCCTTGGACAGGGGTGGGCCGGAGAGACCCAGTACTTC.

This clone was observed a single time. This chain links TRBV19 with TRBJ2-1, with 8 bases lining up with TRBD2. With V trimmed by 6 bases and J by 4 bases, 2 bases remained unmatched. The germline CDR1 and CDR2 sequences are LNHDA and SQIVND (reference sequence). CDR3 length: 13 residues. The chain's CDR3 is CASRLAEYNEQFF. CDR3 nucleotide sequence: TGTGCCAGTAGACTAGCGGAGTACAATGAGCAGTTCTTC.

This sequence joins TRBV25-1 and TRBJ1-1; 7 bases align to TRBD1. The germline gives CDR1 MGHDK, CDR2 SYGVNS. The length of the CDR3 is 13 residues. With V trimmed by 4 bases and J by 11 bases, 10 bases remained unmatched. CDR3 residues: CASSALQGTRAFF. Here the CDR3 DNA reads TGTGCCAGCAGTGCCTTACAGGGGACTCGGGCTTTCTTT.

This chain links TRBV12-5 with TRBJ1-1, with D tentatively TRBD1 (5 bases). The V end was cut by 6 bases, the J end by 4 bases, with 21 bases between. The length of the CDR3 is 16 residues. Looked up from germline, CDR1 is LGHNT and CDR2 is FRNRAP. The CDR3 is CASGDHSEGRRTEAFF. DNA of the CDR3: TGTGCTAGTGGGGACCACAGTGAGGGACGGCGCACTGAAGCTTTCTTT.

The V call is TRBV2, the J call TRBJ2-5; D gene unclear. The V gene's germline CDR1 is SNHLY and CDR2 FYNNEI. Trimming stripped 7 bases from V and 0 bases from J, with 9 bases between. CDR3 length equals 13 residues. The CDR3 sequence: CASNKRYQETQYF. In DNA, the CDR3 is TGTGCCAGCAACAAAAGGTACCAAGAGACCCAGTACTTC.

This chain uses TRBV5-6 with TRBJ1-2; 8 nucleotides agree with TRBD1. V gave up 5 bases and J gave up 4 bases; unmatched junction bases: 4. The CDR3 has 13 amino acids. CDR1 and CDR2 (germline): SGHDT, YYEEEE. The chain's CDR3 is CASSRQGTYGYTF. The DNA of the CDR3 is TGTGCCAGCAGTAGACAGGGGACCTATGGCTACACCTTC.

J is TRBJ1-2 and V is TRBV28; the D gene is possibly TRBD1 (5 bases). The CDR3 contains 13 residues. The V end was cut by 6 bases, the J end by 6 bases, with 14 bases between. CDR1 and CDR2 (germline): MDHEN, SYDVKM. CDR3 sequence (DNA): TGTGCCAGCAGACCCCTGGCAGGGCATGGCTACACCTTC. Protein sequence: CASRPLAGHGYTF.

The V gene is TRBV5-6, the J gene TRBJ1-2, with 8 bases matching TRBD1. This CDR3 has 15 residues. With 3 bases clipped from V and 4 bases from J, the junction kept 8 bases outside the gene matches. Looked up from germline, CDR1 is SGHDT and CDR2 is YYEEEE. CDR3 DNA: TGTGCCAGCAGCTCGATCCGGGACAGGTCCTATGGCTACACCTTC. Its translation is CASSSIRDRSYGYTF.

The chain employs TRBV19 and TRBJ1-2, with 7 bases that match TRBD1. Per germline, CDR1 LNHDA and CDR2 SQIVND (reference sequence). The V and J ends lost 6 bases and 4 bases, in that order; junction bases with no gene match: 8. This CDR3 has 14 amino acids. CDR3 in amino acids: CASSPTGLVYGYTF. The DNA for the CDR3 is TGTGCCAGTAGCCCGACAGGGCTTGTCTATGGCTACACCTTC.

The chain uses TRBV28 and TRBJ1-1; TRBD1 matches at 10 bases. V shed 7 bases, J shed 4 bases, and the junction held 6 bases outside the gene matches. The CDR3 runs 14 residues. CDR1 is MDHEN and CDR2 is SYDVKM in the germline V gene. The CDR3 DNA reads TGTGCCAGCATCACGACAGGGGGCGGCACTGAAGCTTTCTTT. It is translated as CASITTGGGTEAFF.

CDR3 sequence reads: CASGRDSEWVGELFF. As DNA, the CDR3 is TGTGCCAGCGGCCGGGACAGTGAGTGGGTCGGGGAGCTGTTTTTT. J is TRBJ2-2 and V is TRBV6-1; 7 nucleotides agree with TRBD1. The CDR3 has 15 residues. Germline V gives CDR1 MNHNS, CDR2 SASEGT. The V gene end was trimmed by 8 bases and the J gene end by 7 bases; junction bases not matched to a gene: 13.

The V call is TRBV6-5, the J call TRBJ1-2, with D unclear. CDR1 is MNHEY, CDR2 SVGAGI, per germline. The CDR3 is made up of 13 amino acids. V dropped 0 bases and J dropped 7 bases, with 9 bases sitting between them. CDR3 nucleotides: TGTGCCAGCAGTTACTCGAGTAAGCTTGGCTACACCTTC. Protein sequence: CASSYSSKLGYTF.